The rows below give T cell receptor beta chains drawn from one sample of a study of cytomegalovirus exposure and HLA in healthy donors. Sequencing used immunoSEQ multiplex PCR; TCRdb keeps in-frame clones, though not all of them. Of 150,000 to 200,000 clones detected, roughly 80% appear once; the ten largest clones hold over 1.1%. Sequencing used PBMCs. These receptors originate from a male donor in good health and CMV-seronegative. CDR3s include the opening cysteine and the closing phenylalanine or tryptophan. The order of the fields is J gene, D gene, V gene, clone size, CDR3 protein, CDR3 DNA. A D gene is named only where the DNA matches it firmly. Expanded clones get a size class; other rows say once, few or many, or leave the size out.

j_gene: TRBJ2-5
d_gene: TRBD2
v_gene: TRBV11-1
abundance: few
CDR3aa: CASSSLAGEETQYF
CDR3nt: TGTGCCAGCAGCTCCTTAGCGGGAGAGGAGACCCAGTACTTC

j_gene: TRBJ1-6
d_gene: TRBD1
v_gene: TRBV2
abundance: .
CDR3aa: CASKTRDRLYNSPLHF
CDR3nt: TGTGCCAGCAAAACTCGGGACAGGCTGTATAATTCACCCCTCCACTTT

j_gene: TRBJ2-1
d_gene: TRBD2
v_gene: TRBV7-2
abundance: .
CDR3aa: CASRFRTSGRVYEQFF
CDR3nt: TGTGCCAGCAGGTTCCGGACTAGCGGGAGAGTCTATGAGCAGTTCTTC

j_gene: TRBJ1-5
d_gene: .
v_gene: TRBV7-7
abundance: few
CDR3aa: CASSRGPHSAQPQHF
CDR3nt: TGTGCTAGCAGCAGGGGCCCCCACTCCGCTCAGCCCCAGCATTTT

j_gene: TRBJ2-7
d_gene: .
v_gene: TRBV10-3
abundance: .
CDR3aa: CAITQAESYEQYF
CDR3nt: TGTGCCATCACCCAAGCTGAATCCTACGAGCAGTACTTC

j_gene: TRBJ1-2
d_gene: TRBD1
v_gene: TRBV28
abundance: once
CDR3aa: CASSTGQGVAGYTF
CDR3nt: TGTGCCAGCAGTACCGGACAGGGGGTAGCTGGCTACACCTTC

j_gene: TRBJ2-3
d_gene: TRBD1
v_gene: TRBV10-3
abundance: .
CDR3aa: CAISDLDRVPYTQYF
CDR3nt: TGTGCCATCAGTGACCTCGACAGGGTCCCGTATACGCAGTATTTT

j_gene: TRBJ2-3
d_gene: TRBD2
v_gene: TRBV11-3
abundance: .
CDR3aa: CASSSPGTSGRTQYF
CDR3nt: TGTGCCAGCAGCTCCCCGGGGACTAGCGGGAGAACGCAGTATTTT

j_gene: TRBJ2-7
d_gene: TRBD2
v_gene: TRBV11-2
abundance: .
CDR3aa: CASSPFTVRGGEQYF
CDR3nt: TGTGCCAGCAGCCCATTTACAGTCCGGGGGGGGGAGCAGTACTTC

j_gene: TRBJ1-6
d_gene: .
v_gene: TRBV2
abundance: .
CDR3aa: CASRSSVRSYNSPLHF
CDR3nt: TGTGCCAGCAGGAGCAGCGTCCGCTCCTATAATTCACCCCTCCACTTT

j_gene: TRBJ1-3
d_gene: .
v_gene: TRBV5-1
abundance: .
CDR3aa: CASSPVQGGNTIYF
CDR3nt: TGCGCCAGCAGCCCCGTACAGGGAGGAAACACCATATATTTT

j_gene: TRBJ2-1
d_gene: .
v_gene: TRBV28
abundance: few
CDR3aa: CASRRDFYNEQFF
CDR3nt: TGTGCCAGTCGGCGGGACTTCTACAATGAGCAGTTCTTC

j_gene: TRBJ2-2
d_gene: TRBD1
v_gene: TRBV27
abundance: few
CDR3aa: CASSATGAITGELFF
CDR3nt: TGTGCCAGCAGTGCGACAGGGGCGATCACCGGGGAGCTGTTTTTT

j_gene: TRBJ2-7
d_gene: .
v_gene: TRBV5-1
abundance: .
CDR3aa: CASSLDPERGFYEQYF
CDR3nt: TGCGCCAGCAGCTTGGACCCTGAAAGGGGATTCTACGAGCAGTACTTC

j_gene: TRBJ2-7
d_gene: .
v_gene: TRBV19
abundance: .
CDR3aa: CASSNRAIGEQYF
CDR3nt: TGTGCCAGTAGTAACAGGGCAATAGGGGAGCAGTACTTC

j_gene: TRBJ1-6
d_gene: .
v_gene: TRBV9
abundance: .
CDR3aa: CASSGSEGHNLHF
CDR3nt: TGTGCCAGCAGCGGTTCGGAGGGGCATAACCTCCACTTT

j_gene: TRBJ1-1
d_gene: .
v_gene: TRBV5-1
abundance: few
CDR3aa: CASSLGTSLNTEAFF
CDR3nt: TGCGCCAGCAGCTTAGGGACATCTCTGAACACTGAAGCTTTCTTT

j_gene: TRBJ1-2
d_gene: TRBD1
v_gene: TRBV18
abundance: .
CDR3aa: CASRPGQGDGYTF
CDR3nt: TGTGCCAGCCGTCCGGGACAGGGGGATGGCTACACCTTC

j_gene: TRBJ1-2
d_gene: .
v_gene: TRBV5-5
abundance: .
CDR3aa: CASTPGGAVGYTF
CDR3nt: TGTGCCAGCACCCCGGGTGGGGCTGTTGGCTACACCTTC

j_gene: TRBJ2-1
d_gene: TRBD2
v_gene: TRBV7-6
abundance: .
CDR3aa: CASTPGGAEQFF
CDR3nt: TGTGCCAGCACCCCCGGGGGGGCAGAACAGTTCTTC

j_gene: TRBJ2-7
d_gene: TRBD2
v_gene: TRBV5-4
abundance: .
CDR3aa: CAGSFGLAGGLSSYEQYF
CDR3nt: TGTGCCGGCTCGTTTGGGTTAGCGGGGGGTCTAAGCTCCTACGAGCAGTACTTC

j_gene: TRBJ2-2
d_gene: .
v_gene: TRBV29-1
abundance: once
CDR3aa: CSIDRSSTGELFF
CDR3nt: TGCTCCATCGACAGGTCGAGCACCGGGGAGCTGTTTTTT